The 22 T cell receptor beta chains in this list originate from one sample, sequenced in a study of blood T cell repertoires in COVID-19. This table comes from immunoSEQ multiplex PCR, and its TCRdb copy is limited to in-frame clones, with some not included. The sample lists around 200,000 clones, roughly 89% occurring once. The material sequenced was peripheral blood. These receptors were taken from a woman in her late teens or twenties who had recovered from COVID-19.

CDR3 nucleotide sequence: TGTGCCAGCAGCTTCACCGGGACTGGATACAATGAGCAGTTCTTC. Translating it yields CASSFTGTGYNEQFF. The rearrangement joins TRBV6-2 or TRBV6-3 to TRBJ2-1; possible D gene TRBD2, 6 bases. The CDR3 consists of 15 residues. From germline, CDR1 is MNHEY and CDR2 SVGEGT. The V gene lost 6 bases and the J gene lost 4 bases, with 16 bases spanning the gap.

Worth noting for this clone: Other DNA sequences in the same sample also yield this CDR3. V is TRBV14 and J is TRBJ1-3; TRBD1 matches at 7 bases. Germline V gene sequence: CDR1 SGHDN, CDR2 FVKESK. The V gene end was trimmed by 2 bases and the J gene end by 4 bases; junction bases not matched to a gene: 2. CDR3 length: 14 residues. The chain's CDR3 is CASSQMDRGNTIYF. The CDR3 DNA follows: TGTGCCAGCAGCCAAATGGACAGGGGAAACACCATATATTTT.

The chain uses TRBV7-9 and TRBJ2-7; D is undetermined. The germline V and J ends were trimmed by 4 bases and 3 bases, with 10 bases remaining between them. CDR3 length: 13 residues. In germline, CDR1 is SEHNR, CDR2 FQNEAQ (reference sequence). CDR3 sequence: CASSWVNSYEQYV. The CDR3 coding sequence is TGTGCCAGCAGCTGGGTTAACAGCTACGAGCAGTACGTC.

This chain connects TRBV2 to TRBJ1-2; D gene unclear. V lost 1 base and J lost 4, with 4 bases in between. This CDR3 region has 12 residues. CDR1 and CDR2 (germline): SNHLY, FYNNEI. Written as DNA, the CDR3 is TGTGCCAGCAGTGAAGATCTCTATGGCTACACCTTC. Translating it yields CASSEDLYGYTF.

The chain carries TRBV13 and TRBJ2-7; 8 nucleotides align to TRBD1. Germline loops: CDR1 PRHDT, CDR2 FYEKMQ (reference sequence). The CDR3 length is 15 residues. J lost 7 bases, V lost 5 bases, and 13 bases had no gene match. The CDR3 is CASSNRGRGRGEQYF. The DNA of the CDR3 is TGTGCCAGCAGCAATAGAGGCAGGGGGCGAGGGGAGCAGTACTTC.

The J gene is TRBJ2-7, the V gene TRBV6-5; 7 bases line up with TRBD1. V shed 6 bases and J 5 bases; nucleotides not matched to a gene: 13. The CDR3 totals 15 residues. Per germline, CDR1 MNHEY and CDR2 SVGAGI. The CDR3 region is CASRVTGAPGHEQYF. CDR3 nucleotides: TGTGCCAGCAGAGTTACAGGGGCCCCCGGTCACGAGCAGTACTTC.

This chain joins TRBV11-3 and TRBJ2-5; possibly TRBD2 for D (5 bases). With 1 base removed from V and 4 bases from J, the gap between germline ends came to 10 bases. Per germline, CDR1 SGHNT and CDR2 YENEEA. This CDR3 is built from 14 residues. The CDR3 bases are TGTGCCAGCAGCTTAGGAGCGGCAGGAGAGACCCAGTACTTC. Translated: CASSLGAAGETQYF.

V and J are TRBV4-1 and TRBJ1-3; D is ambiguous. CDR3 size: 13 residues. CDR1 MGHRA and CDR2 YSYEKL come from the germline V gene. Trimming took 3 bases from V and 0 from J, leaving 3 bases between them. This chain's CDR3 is CASSQSSGNTIYF. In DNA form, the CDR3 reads TGCGCCAGCAGCCAGAGCTCTGGAAACACCATATATTTT.

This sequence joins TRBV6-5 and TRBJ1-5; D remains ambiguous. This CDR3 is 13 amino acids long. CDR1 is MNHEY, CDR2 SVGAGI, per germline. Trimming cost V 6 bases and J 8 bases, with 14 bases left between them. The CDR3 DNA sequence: TGTGCCAGCAGGGCTCGCCCCGAAAAGCCCCAGCATTTT. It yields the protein CASRARPEKPQHF.

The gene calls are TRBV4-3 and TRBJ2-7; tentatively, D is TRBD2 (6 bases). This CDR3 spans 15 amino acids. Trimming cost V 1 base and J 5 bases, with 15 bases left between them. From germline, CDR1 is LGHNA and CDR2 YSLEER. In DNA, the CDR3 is TGCGCCAGCAGCCAAGGGACTACCCGAGGGGACGAGCAGTACTTC. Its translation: CASSQGTTRGDEQYF.

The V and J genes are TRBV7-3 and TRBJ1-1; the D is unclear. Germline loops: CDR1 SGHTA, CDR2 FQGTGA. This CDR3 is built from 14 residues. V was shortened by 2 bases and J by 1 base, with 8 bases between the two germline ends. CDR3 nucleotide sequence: TGTGCCAGCAGCTTAGGGCACTCGAACACTGAAGCTTTCTTT. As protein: CASSLGHSNTEAFF.

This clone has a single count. The CDR3 bases are TGTGCCACCAGTGAGCCGGCAGACAGAGCGAACAATGAGCAGTTCTTC. Translating it yields CATSEPADRANNEQFF. The chain combines TRBV24-1 with TRBJ2-1; tentative D call: TRBD1 (5 bases). Germline V gene sequence: CDR1 KGHDR, CDR2 SFDVKD. This CDR3 is 16 amino acids long. V was cut by 4 bases and J by 5 bases, with 17 bases left in between.

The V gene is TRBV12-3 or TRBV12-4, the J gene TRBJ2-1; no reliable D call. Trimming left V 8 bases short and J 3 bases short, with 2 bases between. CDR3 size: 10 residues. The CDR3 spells CASLYNEQFF. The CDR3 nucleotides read TGTGCCAGCCTCTACAATGAGCAGTTCTTC.

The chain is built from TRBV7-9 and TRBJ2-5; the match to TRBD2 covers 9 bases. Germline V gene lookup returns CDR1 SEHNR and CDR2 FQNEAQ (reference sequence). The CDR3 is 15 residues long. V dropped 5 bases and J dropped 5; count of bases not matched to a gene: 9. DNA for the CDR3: TGTGCCAGCAGCCCGACCAACGCGGGGGGGGAGACCCAGTACTTC. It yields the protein CASSPTNAGGETQYF.

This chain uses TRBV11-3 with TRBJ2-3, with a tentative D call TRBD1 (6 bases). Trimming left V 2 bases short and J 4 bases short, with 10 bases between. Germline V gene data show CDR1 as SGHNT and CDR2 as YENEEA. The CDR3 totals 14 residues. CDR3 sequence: CASSLHRDPDTQYF. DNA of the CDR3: TGTGCCAGCAGCTTACACAGGGACCCAGATACGCAGTATTTT.

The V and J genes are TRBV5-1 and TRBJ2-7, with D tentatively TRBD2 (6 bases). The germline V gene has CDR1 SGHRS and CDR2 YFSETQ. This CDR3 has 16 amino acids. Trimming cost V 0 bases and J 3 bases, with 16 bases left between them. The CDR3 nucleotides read TGCGCCAGCAGCTTGGCCCCGGGACTTAGAGGCTACGAGCAGTACTTC. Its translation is CASSLAPGLRGYEQYF.

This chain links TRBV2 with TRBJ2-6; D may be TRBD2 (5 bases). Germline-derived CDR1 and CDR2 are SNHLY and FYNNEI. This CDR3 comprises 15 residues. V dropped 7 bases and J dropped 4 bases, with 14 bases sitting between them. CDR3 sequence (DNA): TGTGCCAGCAAGATTGAGGGTTCGGGGGCCAACGTCCTGACTTTC. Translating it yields CASKIEGSGANVLTF.

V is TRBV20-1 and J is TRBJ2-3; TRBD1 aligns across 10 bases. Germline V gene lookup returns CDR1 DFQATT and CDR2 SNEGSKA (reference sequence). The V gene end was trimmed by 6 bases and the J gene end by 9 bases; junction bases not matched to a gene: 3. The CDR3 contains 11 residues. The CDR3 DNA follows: TGCAGTGCCCCGACAGGGGGCACGCAGTATTTT. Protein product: CSAPTGGTQYF.

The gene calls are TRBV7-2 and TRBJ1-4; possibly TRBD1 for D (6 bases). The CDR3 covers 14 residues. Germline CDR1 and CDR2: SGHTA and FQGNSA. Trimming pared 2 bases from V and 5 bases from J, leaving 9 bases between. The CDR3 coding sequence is TGTGCCAGCAGCTTACTCGGACAGAATGAAAAACTGTTTTTT. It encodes CASSLLGQNEKLFF.

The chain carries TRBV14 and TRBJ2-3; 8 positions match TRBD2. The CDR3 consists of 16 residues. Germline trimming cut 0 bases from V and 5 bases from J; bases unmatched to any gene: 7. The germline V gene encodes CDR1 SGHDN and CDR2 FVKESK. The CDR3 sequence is CASSQELKREIDTQYF. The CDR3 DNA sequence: TGTGCCAGCAGCCAAGAGTTAAAGCGGGAGATAGATACGCAGTATTTT.

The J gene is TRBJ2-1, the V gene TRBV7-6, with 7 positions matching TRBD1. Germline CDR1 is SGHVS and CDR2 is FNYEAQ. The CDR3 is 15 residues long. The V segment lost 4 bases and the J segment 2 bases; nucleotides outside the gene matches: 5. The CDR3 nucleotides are TGTGCCAGCAGCTCGACAGGGCGAACCTACAATGAGCAGTTCTTC. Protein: CASSSTGRTYNEQFF.

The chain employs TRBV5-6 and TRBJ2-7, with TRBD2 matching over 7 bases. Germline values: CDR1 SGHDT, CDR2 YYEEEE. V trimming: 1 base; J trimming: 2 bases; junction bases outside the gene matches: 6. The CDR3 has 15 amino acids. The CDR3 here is CASSLFWGRAYEQYF. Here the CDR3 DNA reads TGTGCCAGCAGCTTGTTTTGGGGGAGGGCCTACGAGCAGTACTTC. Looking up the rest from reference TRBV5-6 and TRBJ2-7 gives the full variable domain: DAGVTQSPTHLIKTRGQQVTLRCSPKSGHDTVSWYQQALGQGPQFIFQYYEEEERQRGNFPDRFSGHQFPNYSSELNVNALLLGDSALYLCASSLFWGRAYEQYFGPGTRLTVT.